Sequencing of this T cell receptor beta chain was carried out in a study of blood T cells in healthy people across ages. Germline-derived CDR1 and CDR2 are KGHDR and SFDVKD. The CDR3 is 16 amino acids. V lost 1 base to trimming and J lost 4 bases; unmatched junction nucleotides: 6. A J-beta primer mix and a sample-barcoded 5' primer were used in a second PCR of about 7 to 11 cycles. In TCRdb, the 5' RACE reads were re-called with MiXCR into one record per CDR3 protein. The sample holds about 1.1 million distinct CDR3 sequences, under 40% seen once. The sample comprised blood. The clonotype comes from a man aged 18 to 35 in good health. This sequence joins TRBV24-1 and TRBJ1-1; TRBD1 aligns across 9 bases. The CDR3 region has the DNA TGTGCCACCAGTGATTTTCGGGACAGGGTAGGCACTGAAGCTTTCTTT. This encodes CATSDFRDRVGTEAFF.